The source of this T cell receptor (beta chain) is a study of blood T cell repertoires in COVID-19. Study as a whole: Collection of acute and convalescent COVID-19 samples took place in the United States, Italy and Spain. T cells, B-cell-depleted T cells, or PBMCs provided the cDNA or gDNA that served as material.

The table lists this clone with a few counts. Original methodology: Counts of nucleated cells, estimated from reference gene primer amplification, were obtained. Using immunoSEQ multiplex PCR, the repertoire was profiled, and TCRdb retains in-frame clones only, with some absent. V and J calls and clone size are those listed in that table; D and trimming were worked out from the DNA. The table has approximately 240,000 clones, under 85% seen once. The germline V and J ends were trimmed by 6 bases and 7 bases, with 7 bases remaining between them. From germline, CDR1 is SEHNR and CDR2 FQNEAQ (reference sequence). The CDR3 spans 11 residues.

The receptor's source is a woman between 40 and 55 years old with active or convalescent COVID-19. Sample: peripheral blood. The gene calls are TRBV7-9 and TRBJ2-1; weak D call: TRBD2 (5 bases). Written as DNA, the CDR3 is TGTGCCAGCAGGGGGAGTAATGAGCAGTTCTTC. Its protein product is CASRGSNEQFF. Drawing the rest from reference TRBV7-9 and TRBJ2-1, the complete variable domain is DTGVSQNPRHKITKRGQNVTFRCDPISEHNRLYWYRQTLGQGPEFLTYFQNEAQLEKSRLLSDRFSAERPKGSFSTLEIQRTEQGDSAMYLCASRGSNEQFFGPGTRLTVL.